This T cell receptor (beta chain) was recorded in a study of radiation and T cells in renal cell carcinoma. Study-level points and caveats: From baseline, blood top tumor clonotypes peaked at 2 weeks post-radiation. Pretreatment tumor biopsies were lacking, so baseline clonotypes are unknown.

The time point: baseline pretreatment blood. Treatment specified: 15 Gy SBRT to primary tumor, nephrectomy 4 weeks later. Assay: immunoSEQ multiplex PCR; the TCRdb copy retains only in-frame clones and omits some. The sample lists 130,000 to 150,000 clones, 70% to 90% occurring once. The CDR3 covers 14 residues. Deletions cut 6 bases from V and 5 bases from J, with 16 bases between. Germline V CDR1 and CDR2: MNHNS, SASEGT. Turning to this clone: Its antigen is not identified.

The sample consisted of blood, taken from a patient whose treatment included radiotherapy and nephrectomy. The TCR originated in a woman aged 50 to 60 with renal cell carcinoma. The genes are TRBV6-1 and TRBJ1-1; TRBD1 is a possible D gene (6 bases). CDR3 coding DNA: TGTGCCAGCAGCGAGCTTCCAGGGGAAACTGAAGCTTTCTTT. This gives the protein CASSELPGETEAFF.